The present entry profiles one TCR beta chain with its context. All enrollees were about 18 to 95 years old and from roughly 26 US areas. Sequencing was performed with immunoSEQ multiplex PCR; in TCRdb, only in-frame clones are kept and a portion is missing. This table has some 290,000 clones, roughly 93% appearing once. These data belong to a study of blood T cell repertoires in COVID-19. The germline V and J ends were trimmed by 6 bases and 1 base, with 9 bases remaining between them. CDR1 is MNHEY and CDR2 is SVGAGI in the germline V gene. This CDR3 has 13 residues. Sequenced material: PBMCs or T cells enriched from blood (not recorded which). The V call is TRBV6-5, the J call TRBJ1-1; a weak D match, TRBD1 (6 bases). The TCR originated in a woman aged 40 to 49 with acute COVID-19. CDR3 nucleotides: TGTGCCAGCAGAGGCAGGGGGAACACTGAAGCTTTCTTT. Amino acids: CASRGRGNTEAFF.